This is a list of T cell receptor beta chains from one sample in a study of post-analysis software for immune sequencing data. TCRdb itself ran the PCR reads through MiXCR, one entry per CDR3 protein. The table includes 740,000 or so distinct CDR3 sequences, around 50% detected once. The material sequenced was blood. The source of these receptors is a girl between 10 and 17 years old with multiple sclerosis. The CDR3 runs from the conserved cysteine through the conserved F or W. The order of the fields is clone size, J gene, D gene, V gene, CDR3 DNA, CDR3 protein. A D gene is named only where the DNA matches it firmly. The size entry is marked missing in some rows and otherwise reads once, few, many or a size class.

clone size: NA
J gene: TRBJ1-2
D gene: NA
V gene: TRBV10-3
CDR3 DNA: TGTGCCATCAGGACGGGAGGCTATGGCTACACCTTC
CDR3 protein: CAIRTGGYGYTF

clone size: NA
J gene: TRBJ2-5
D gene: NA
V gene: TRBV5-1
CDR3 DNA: TGCGCCAGCAGCTTGAGTACCCGAAGGCAAGACGATGGGTACTTCGGGCAGTACTTC
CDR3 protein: CASSLSTRRQDDGYFGQYF

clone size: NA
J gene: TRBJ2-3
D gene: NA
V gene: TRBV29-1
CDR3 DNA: TGCAGCGTTGGGCGCCGCGGACCCACAGATACGCAGTATTTT
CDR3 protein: CSVGRRGPTDTQYF

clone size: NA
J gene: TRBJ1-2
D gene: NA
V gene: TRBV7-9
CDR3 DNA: TGTGCCAGCAGCTTAGAGCTCCTCTATGGCTACACCTTC
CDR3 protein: CASSLELLYGYTF

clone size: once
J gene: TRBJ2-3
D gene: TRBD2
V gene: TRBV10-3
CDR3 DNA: TGTGCCATCTTAGCGGGAGGCGGCGGGGATACGCAGTATTTT
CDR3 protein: CAILAGGGGDTQYF

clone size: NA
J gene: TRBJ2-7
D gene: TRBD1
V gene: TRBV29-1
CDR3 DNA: TGCAGCGTTGAAGATCCCGCCGGGACAGGCTCCTACGAGCAGTACTTC
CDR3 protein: CSVEDPAGTGSYEQYF

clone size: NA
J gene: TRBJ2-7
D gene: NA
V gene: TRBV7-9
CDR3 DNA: TGTGCCAGCAGCGCACCGGGGCCAATTCCCGAGCAGTACTTC
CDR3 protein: CASSAPGPIPEQYF

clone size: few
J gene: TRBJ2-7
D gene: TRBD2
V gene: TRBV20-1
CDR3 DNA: TGCAGTGCATATCTGGCGCGGAGCGGGAGCGACGAGCAGTACTTC
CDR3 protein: CSAYLARSGSDEQYF

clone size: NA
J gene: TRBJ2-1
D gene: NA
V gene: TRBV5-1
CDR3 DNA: TGCGCCAGCAGCTTGAAAGGACCAGACGATGAGCAGTTCTTC
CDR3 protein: CASSLKGPDDEQFF

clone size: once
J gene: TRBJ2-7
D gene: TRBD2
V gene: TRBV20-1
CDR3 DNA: TGCAGTGCTAGATACCAGGGACTAGCAACCGAGCAGTACTTC
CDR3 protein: CSARYQGLATEQYF

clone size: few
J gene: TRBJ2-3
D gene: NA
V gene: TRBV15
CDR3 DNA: TGTGCCACCAGCAGAGGAACTAGCACAGATACGCAGTATTTT
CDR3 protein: CATSRGTSTDTQYF

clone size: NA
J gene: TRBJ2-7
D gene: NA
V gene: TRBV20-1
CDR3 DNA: TGCAGTGCTAGGGCTAGGGACCGAGCCTACGAGCAGTACTTC
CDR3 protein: CSARARDRAYEQYF

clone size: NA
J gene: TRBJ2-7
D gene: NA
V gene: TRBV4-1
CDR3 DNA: TGCGCCAGCAGCCAAAGACGTGGCGGGCAATCCTACGAGCAGTACTTC
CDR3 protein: CASSQRRGGQSYEQYF

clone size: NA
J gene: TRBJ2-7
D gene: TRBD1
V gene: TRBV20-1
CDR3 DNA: TGCAGTGCTAGAACCCGGTGGGACAGGGCCTACGAGCAGTACTTC
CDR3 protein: CSARTRWDRAYEQYF

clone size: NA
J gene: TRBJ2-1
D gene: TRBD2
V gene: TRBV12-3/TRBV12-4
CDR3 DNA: TGTGCCAGCAGTACGGGCGCGGGGGGATATGAGCAGTTCTTC
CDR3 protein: CASSTGAGGYEQFF

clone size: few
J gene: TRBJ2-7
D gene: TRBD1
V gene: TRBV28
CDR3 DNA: TGTGCCAGCAGTTTGAGGTCCCGGGACAGGGGATTCTACGAGCAGTACTTC
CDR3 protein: CASSLRSRDRGFYEQYF

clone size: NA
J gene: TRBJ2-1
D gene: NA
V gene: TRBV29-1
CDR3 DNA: TGCAGCGTTGAAGACCCCAGTATCGCCTACAATAAGCAGTTCTTC
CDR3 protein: CSVEDPSIAYNKQFF

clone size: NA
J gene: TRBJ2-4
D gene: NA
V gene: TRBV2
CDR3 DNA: TGTGCCACGGCCGGGACCCAAAACATTCAGTACTTC
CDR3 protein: CATAGTQNIQYF

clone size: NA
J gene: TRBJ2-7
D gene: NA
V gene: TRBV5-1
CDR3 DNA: TGCGCCAGCAGCAAAGGACCGGACGGAAACGAGCAGTACTTC
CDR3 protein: CASSKGPDGNEQYF

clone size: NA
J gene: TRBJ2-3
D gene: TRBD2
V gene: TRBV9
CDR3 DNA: TGTGCCAGCAGCGTACGAGTCGGGACTAGCGGCGTCACAGATACGCAGTATTTT
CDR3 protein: CASSVRVGTSGVTDTQYF

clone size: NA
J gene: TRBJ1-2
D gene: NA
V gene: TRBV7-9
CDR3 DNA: TGTGCCAGCAGCAAATTACTGCACCGGGACGTAGGGTCCTATGGCTACACCTTC
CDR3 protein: CASSKLLHRDVGSYGYTF

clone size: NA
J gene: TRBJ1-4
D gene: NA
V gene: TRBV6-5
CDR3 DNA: TGTGCCAGCAGTTATCATCTGGGATCTAATGAAAAACTGTTTTTT
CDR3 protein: CASSYHLGSNEKLFF

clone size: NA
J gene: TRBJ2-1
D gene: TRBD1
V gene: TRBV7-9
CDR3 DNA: TGTGCCAGCAGCTTAGCGCCTGGCTGGGGGTTGGACAGGGGCGATGAGCAGTTCTTC
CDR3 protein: CASSLAPGWGLDRGDEQFF

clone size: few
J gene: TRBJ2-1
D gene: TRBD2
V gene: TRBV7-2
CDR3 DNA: TGTGCCAGCAGCTCAAACCTAGCGGAGCCGCAGTTCTTC
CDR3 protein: CASSSNLAEPQFF

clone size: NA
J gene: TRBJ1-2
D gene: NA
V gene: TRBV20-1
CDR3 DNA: TGCAGTGCTAGAGATATAAGGGGCGGCTATGGCTACACCTTC
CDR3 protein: CSARDIRGGYGYTF

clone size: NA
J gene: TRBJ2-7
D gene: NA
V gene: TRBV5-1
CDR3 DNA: TGCGCCAGCAGCTGGGGGATGTTTGGGGTATCGTCCTACGAGCAGTACTTC
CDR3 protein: CASSWGMFGVSSYEQYF

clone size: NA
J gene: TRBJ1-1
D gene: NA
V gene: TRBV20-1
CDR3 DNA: TGCAGTGCTATTGTGAACACTGAAGCTTTCTTT
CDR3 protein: CSAIVNTEAFF

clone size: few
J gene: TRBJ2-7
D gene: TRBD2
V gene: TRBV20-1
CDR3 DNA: TGCAGTGCCCGAAGCGGGAGTCGTCCCTACGAGCAGTACTTC
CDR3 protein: CSARSGSRPYEQYF

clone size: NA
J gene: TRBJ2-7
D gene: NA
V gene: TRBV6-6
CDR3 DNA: TGTGCCAGCAGTTCCCTGGACACCTACGAGCAGTACTTC
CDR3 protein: CASSSLDTYEQYF

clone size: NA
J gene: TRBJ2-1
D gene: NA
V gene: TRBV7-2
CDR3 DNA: TGTGCCAGCAGCTTAGTTGGGGGTACAGCGATCTATGAGCAGTTCTTC
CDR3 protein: CASSLVGGTAIYEQFF

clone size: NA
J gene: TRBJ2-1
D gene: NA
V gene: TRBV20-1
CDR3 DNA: TGCAGTGCCCCAAAAGGGGGAGCGGACCACAATGAGCAGTTCTTC
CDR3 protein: CSAPKGGADHNEQFF

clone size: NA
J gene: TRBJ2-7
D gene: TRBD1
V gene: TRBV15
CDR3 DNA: TGCGCCACCAGGAGTACGCGGGACAGGAGCTACGAGCAGTACTTC
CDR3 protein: CATRSTRDRSYEQYF

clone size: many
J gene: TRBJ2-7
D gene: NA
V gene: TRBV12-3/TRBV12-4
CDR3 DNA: TGTGCCAGCAGCCCAGGACAGTCCTACGAGCAGTACTTC
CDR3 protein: CASSPGQSYEQYF

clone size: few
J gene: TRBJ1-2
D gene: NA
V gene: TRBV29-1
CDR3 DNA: TGCAGCGTCATCCAGGGGACTGGAGAATATGGCTACACCTTC
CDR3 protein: CSVIQGTGEYGYTF

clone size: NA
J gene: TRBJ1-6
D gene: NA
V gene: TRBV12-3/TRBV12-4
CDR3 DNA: TGTGCCAGCAGTTACATTGGGAATTCACCCCTCCACTTT
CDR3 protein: CASSYIGNSPLHF

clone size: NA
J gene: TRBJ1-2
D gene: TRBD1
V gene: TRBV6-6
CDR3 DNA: TGTGCCAGCAGTTACGACCGGGACAGGGTTAACTATGGCTACACCTTC
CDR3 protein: CASSYDRDRVNYGYTF

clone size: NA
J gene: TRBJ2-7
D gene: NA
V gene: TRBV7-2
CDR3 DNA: TGTGCCAGCAGCCCCACCTTTGGCAGGGGAAGCGAGCAGTACTTC
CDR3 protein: CASSPTFGRGSEQYF

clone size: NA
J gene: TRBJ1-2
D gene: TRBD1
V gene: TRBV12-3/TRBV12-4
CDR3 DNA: TGTGCCAGCACCTTGACAGGGCGCTATGGCTACACCTTC
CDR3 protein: CASTLTGRYGYTF

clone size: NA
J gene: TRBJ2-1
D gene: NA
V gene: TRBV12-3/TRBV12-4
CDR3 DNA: TGTGCCAGCAGTTTAGCGGGGCTGAGCTCCTACAATGATCAGTTCTTC
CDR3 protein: CASSLAGLSSYNDQFF

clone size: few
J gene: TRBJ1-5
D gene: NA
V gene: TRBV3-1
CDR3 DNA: TGTGCCAGCAGCCAGGGCTGGCAGCCCCAGCATTTT
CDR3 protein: CASSQGWQPQHF

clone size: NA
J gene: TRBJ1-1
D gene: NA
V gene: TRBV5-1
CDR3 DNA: TGCGCCAGCAGCCCCAATCAGGAAAAACATGAAGCTTTCTTT
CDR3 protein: CASSPNQEKHEAFF

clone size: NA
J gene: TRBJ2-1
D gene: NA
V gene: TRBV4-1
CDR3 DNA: TGCGCCAGCAGCCAAGATCGCCAGGGAAGCTACAATGAGCAGTTCTTC
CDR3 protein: CASSQDRQGSYNEQFF

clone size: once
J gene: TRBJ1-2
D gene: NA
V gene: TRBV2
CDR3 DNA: TGTGCCAGCAGATTGGACAACGAGTATGGCTACACCTTC
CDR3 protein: CASRLDNEYGYTF